Each of the 29 T cell receptor beta chains below was sequenced from the same sample in a study of T-cell memory formation after mild COVID-19. TCRdb independently ran MiXCR on the 5' RACE reads; one entry per CDR3 protein. Of roughly 130,000 distinct CDR3 sequences in the sample, around a sixth were seen once. Sequenced sample: PBMCs or a T cell subset sorted from them (not recorded which). Receptor source: an adult woman who had mild COVID-19 (a few samples of this study predate the infection). Cell type and time point are not known.

The chain recombines TRBV24-1 with TRBJ1-1, with D unclear. Germline-derived CDR1 and CDR2 are KGHDR and SFDVKD. V shed 7 bases and J shed 2 bases, with 10 bases lying between them. This CDR3 is 13 amino acids long. CDR3 residues: CATRGAGNTEAFF. In DNA form, the CDR3 reads TGTGCCACCAGGGGAGCAGGTAACACTGAAGCTTTCTTT.

This chain joins TRBV6-2 or TRBV6-3 and TRBJ2-1, with D perhaps matching TRBD2 (5 bases). CDR1 and CDR2 from the germline V gene are MNHEY and SVGEGT. V shed 0 bases and J shed 6 bases, with 6 bases lying between them. This CDR3 has 13 residues. The CDR3 spells CASSYSRGNEQFF. The CDR3 nucleotides read TGTGCCAGCAGTTACTCCCGGGGCAATGAGCAGTTCTTC.

This clonotype was found a few times. The chain has TRBV7-9 and TRBJ2-1; D remains unclear. This CDR3 contains 13 residues. CDR1 SEHNR and CDR2 FQNEAQ come from the germline V gene (reference sequence). Trimming removed 1 base from V and 6 bases from J, with 7 bases in between. CDR3 sequence: CASSLGSFNEQFF. The CDR3 region has the DNA TGTGCCAGCAGCTTAGGGTCATTCAATGAGCAGTTCTTC.

This rearrangement joins TRBV5-1 to TRBJ1-1; D is undetermined. V lost 0 bases to trimming and J lost 0 bases, with 3 bases between them. The germline gives CDR1 SGHRS, CDR2 YFSETQ. This CDR3 comprises 13 residues. CDR3 nucleotide sequence: TGCGCCAGCAGCTTGGTGTTGAACACTGAAGCTTTCTTT. Translating gives CASSLVLNTEAFF.

There are a few counts of this clonotype. The V and J genes are TRBV15 and TRBJ2-2; the D is unclear. The CDR3 is 13 residues long. Germline CDR1 reads LNHNV; CDR2 reads YYDKDF (reference sequence). V lost 1 base and J 6 bases, leaving 6 bases between the germline ends. Here the CDR3 DNA reads TGTGCCACCAGCAGAGGGACGGCCGGGGAGCTGTTTTTT. Translation: CATSRGTAGELFF. Using reference TRBV15 and TRBJ2-2 for the parts outside the CDR3, the full variable domain is DAMVIQNPRYQVTQFGKPVTLSCSQTLNHNVMYWYQQKSSQAPKLLFHYYDKDFNNEADTPDNFQSRRPNTSFCFLDIRSPGLGDTAMYLCATSRGTAGELFFGEGSRLTVL.

J is TRBJ2-1 and V is TRBV4-1, with 9 bases fitting TRBD1. CDR1 and CDR2 from the germline V gene are MGHRA and YSYEKL. V shed 6 bases and J 7 bases; nucleotides not matched to a gene: 10. The CDR3 sequence is 15 residues long. The CDR3 here is CASSVGQGLLNEQFF. The CDR3 nucleotides are TGCGCCAGCAGTGTAGGACAGGGGTTATTAAATGAGCAGTTCTTC.

This clonotype was counted between two and nine times. This chain joins TRBV4-3 and TRBJ2-4, with D tentatively TRBD1 (6 bases). The CDR3 covers 14 residues. V shed 4 bases and J shed 1 base, with 8 bases lying between them. CDR1 and CDR2 from the germline V gene are LGHNA and YSLEER. The CDR3 spells CASSPQGAKNIQYF. The CDR3 DNA reads TGCGCCAGCAGCCCCCAGGGGGCCAAAAACATTCAGTACTTC.

This chain links TRBV5-1 with TRBJ2-1; 7 bases line up with TRBD2. V shed 0 bases, J shed 3 bases, and the junction held 3 bases outside the gene matches. This CDR3 has 15 amino acids. Germline lookup yields CDR1 SGHRS and CDR2 YFSETQ. The CDR3 region has the DNA TGCGCCAGCAGCTTGGCATTAGCGGGCTACAATGAGCAGTTCTTC. Protein: CASSLALAGYNEQFF.

The chain recombines TRBV7-2 with TRBJ2-3, with TRBD2 identical over 15 bases. The CDR3 loop spans 17 amino acids. Trimming removed 3 bases from V and 4 bases from J; junction bases left unmatched: 5. Germline assignment: CDR1 SGHTA and CDR2 FQGNSA. In DNA form, the CDR3 reads TGTGCCAGCAGCTTCGGACTAGCGGGGGGGCCCGCAGATACGCAGTATTTT. Its translation is CASSFGLAGGPADTQYF.

The chain links TRBV29-1 to TRBJ1-2; 7 bases are a match to TRBD1. The CDR3 totals 11 residues. The ends lost 7 bases at V and 4 bases at J; junction bases unmatched: 3. CDR1 and CDR2 from the germline V gene are SQVTM and ANQGSEA. DNA of the CDR3: TGCAGCGGCGGGACAGCCTATGGCTACACCTTC. It specifies CSGGTAYGYTF.

This clonotype was counted between two and nine times. The chain couples TRBV6-6 to TRBJ2-3, with D possibly called TRBD1 or TRBD2 (5 bases each). Germline CDR1 MNHNY, CDR2 SVGAGI (reference sequence). The length of the CDR3 is 18 residues. V lost 2 bases to trimming and J lost 1 base, with 19 bases between them. The CDR3 loop is CASSYPGMLGGRTDTQYF. The CDR3 DNA reads TGTGCCAGCAGTTACCCCGGGATGCTTGGGGGACGCACAGATACGCAGTATTTT.

The chain is built from TRBV27 and TRBJ2-5; D not certain. V lost 5 bases and J lost 1, with 20 bases in between. The CDR3 runs to 17 residues. CDR1 MNHEY and CDR2 SMNVEV come from the germline V gene (reference sequence). This CDR3 reads CASSQTHGSLIQETQYF. In DNA form, the CDR3 reads TGTGCCAGCAGTCAAACCCACGGAAGCCTAATCCAAGAGACCCAGTACTTC.

This clonotype was observed a few times. The rearrangement joins TRBV7-2 to TRBJ1-1, with a tentative D call TRBD1 (6 bases). CDR1 and CDR2 (germline): SGHTA, FQGNSA. This CDR3 is 14 amino acids long. V lost 0 bases to trimming and J lost 8 bases, with 13 bases between them. As DNA, the CDR3 is TGTGCCAGCAGCTTAGCTGGTACAGGGTGGGAAGCTTTCTTT. It translates to CASSLAGTGWEAFF.

This clonotype has a handful of counts. The V call is TRBV14, the J call TRBJ2-7; the D gene is possibly TRBD2 (5 bases). The length of the CDR3 is 15 residues. Looked up from germline, CDR1 is SGHDN and CDR2 is FVKESK. V lost 3 bases and J 2 bases, leaving 14 bases between the germline ends. In nucleotides, the CDR3 is TGTGCCAGCAGCCACTGGACGGCGGAGGCCTACGAGCAGTACTTC. It codes for CASSHWTAEAYEQYF.

The rearrangement links TRBV24-1 to TRBJ1-3; D might be TRBD1 (6 bases). Trimming took 7 bases from V and 0 from J, leaving 15 bases between them. Germline V gene data show CDR1 as KGHDR and CDR2 as SFDVKD. The CDR3 length is 16 residues. The CDR3 loop is CATSPSGGGSGNTIYF. The CDR3, as DNA: TGTGCCACCAGCCCCTCCGGGGGCGGCTCTGGAAACACCATATATTTT.

This sequence joins TRBV24-1 and TRBJ1-2; tentatively, D is TRBD1 (6 bases). There are 14 residues in the CDR3. Trimming shortened V by 4 bases and J by 7 bases, and 15 bases separated the two germline ends. CDR1 and CDR2 from the germline V gene are KGHDR and SFDVKD. The CDR3 is CATSDSDRPGGYTF. The CDR3, as DNA: TGTGCCACCAGTGACTCCGACAGGCCAGGTGGCTACACCTTC.

Concerning this clonotype: Its ends do not fully match the called genes, so a read error is possible. The J gene is TRBJ2-2, the V gene TRBV7-3; D is ambiguous. Germline V CDR1 and CDR2: SGHTA, FQGTGA. This CDR3 is built from 11 residues. CDR3: CASSLAGDLFF. Here the CDR3 DNA reads TGTGCCAGCAGCTTAGCTGGGGATCTGTTTTTT. The entire variable domain, with the rest obtained from reference TRBV7-3 and TRBJ2-2, is as follows: GAGVSQTPSNKVTEKGKYVELRCDPISGHTALYWYRQSLGQGPEFLIYFQGTGAADDSGLPNDRFFAVRPEGSVSTLKIQRTERGDSAVYLCASSLAGDLFFGEGSRLTVL.

The V and J genes are TRBV12-3 or TRBV12-4 and TRBJ1-1; possible D gene TRBD1, 6 bases. V shed 3 bases and J shed 0 bases, with 8 bases lying between them. The CDR3 runs to 14 residues. The CDR3 spells CASSFRQVNTEAFF. Written as DNA, the CDR3 is TGTGCCAGCAGTTTCCGACAGGTGAACACTGAAGCTTTCTTT.

This clonotype was found a few times. This sequence joins TRBV4-1 and TRBJ2-1, with D unresolved. The V and J ends lost 4 bases and 10 bases respectively, with 14 bases between them. In germline, CDR1 is MGHRA, CDR2 YSYEKL. CDR3 length equals 13 residues. CDR3 amino acids: CASSRYIDLEQFF. The CDR3 DNA reads TGCGCCAGCAGCCGGTACATTGATCTCGAGCAGTTCTTC.

The chain carries TRBV6-5 and TRBJ2-3; 7 bases fit TRBD2. The CDR3 runs to 17 residues. CDR1 and CDR2 from the germline V gene are MNHEY and SVGAGI. V lost 0 bases to trimming and J lost 0 bases; unmatched junction nucleotides: 6. The CDR3, as DNA: TGTGCCAGCAGTTACTCGCCGGGGGAGGGTAGCACAGATACGCAGTATTTT. Translated, it gives CASSYSPGEGSTDTQYF.

The sample holds a few counts of this clonotype. This chain connects TRBV7-2 to TRBJ1-2; D is uncertain. The CDR3 consists of 12 residues. V was shortened by 5 bases and J by 7 bases, with 11 bases between the two germline ends. Germline V gene sequence: CDR1 SGHTA, CDR2 FQGNSA. The CDR3 region has the DNA TGTGCCAGCAGCAGTCTAAGGGTTGGCTACACCTTC. Amino acids: CASSSLRVGYTF.

The chain carries TRBV3-1 and TRBJ1-5; no reliable D call. Looked up from germline, CDR1 is LGHDT and CDR2 is YNNKEL (reference sequence). The CDR3 contains 12 residues. V lost 0 bases to trimming and J lost 4 bases, with 1 base between them. CDR3 sequence: CASSQENQPQHF. CDR3 bases: TGTGCCAGCAGCCAAGAAAATCAGCCCCAGCATTTT.

A few counts support this clonotype. The genes are TRBV12-3 or TRBV12-4 and TRBJ2-2; 12 positions agree with TRBD1. With V trimmed by 5 bases and J by 8 bases, 12 bases remained unmatched. This CDR3 has 17 residues. CDR3 sequence reads: CASSVNRDRGLVGELFF. CDR3 nucleotides: TGTGCCAGCAGTGTGAACCGGGACAGGGGGCTTGTAGGGGAGCTGTTTTTT.

This clonotype was recorded a few times. The V and J genes are TRBV6-2 or TRBV6-3 and TRBJ2-5, with D tentatively TRBD1 (5 bases). The CDR3 has 16 residues. Trimming left V 0 bases short and J 3 bases short, with 14 bases between. Germline V gene sequence: CDR1 MNHEY, CDR2 SVGEGT. CDR3 coding DNA: TGTGCCAGCAGTTACTCAAGGGGCCGACCCGAAGAGACCCAGTACTTC. This encodes CASSYSRGRPEETQYF.

This clonotype was seen more than once but under ten times. Here the CDR3 reads CSAEAGQGARGNQPQHF. CDR3 sequence (DNA): TGCAGTGCTGAAGCAGGACAGGGGGCTCGAGGCAATCAGCCCCAGCATTTT. The chain joins TRBV20-1 to TRBJ1-5; 11 bases map to TRBD1. Germline V CDR1 and CDR2: DFQATT, SNEGSKA (reference sequence). Losses at the gene ends were 5 bases for V and 2 bases for J; bases not matched to a gene: 11. This CDR3 spans 17 amino acids.

This clonotype was seen only a few times. V and J are TRBV6-1 and TRBJ2-3, with a possible D match to TRBD2 (5 bases). This CDR3 contains 14 residues. Trimming removed 0 bases at V and 7 bases at J, with 11 bases between. Germline-derived CDR1 and CDR2 are MNHNS and SASEGT. The CDR3 is CASSEAILAHTQYF. The CDR3 coding sequence is TGTGCCAGCAGTGAAGCCATCCTAGCCCATACGCAGTATTTT.

The rearrangement joins TRBV4-1 to TRBJ2-5; 9 positions agree with TRBD1. The CDR3 spans 18 residues. The junction had 9 bases not matched to a gene; V was cut back by 0 bases and J by 1 base. Germline CDR1 and CDR2: MGHRA and YSYEKL. CDR3 DNA: TGCGCCAGCAGCCAAGACCGTTTCGGACAGGGGACCCAAGAGACCCAGTACTTC. It translates to CASSQDRFGQGTQETQYF.

This clonotype turned up a few times. This chain links TRBV5-5 with TRBJ2-1; 11 bases line up with TRBD1. The CDR3 has 15 residues. V gave up 4 bases and J gave up 3 bases; unmatched junction bases: 3. CDR1 and CDR2 from the germline V gene are SGHKS and YYEKEE (reference sequence). As DNA, the CDR3 is TGTGCCAGCAGCCAGGGACAGGGGGACTACAATGAGCAGTTCTTC. Residues: CASSQGQGDYNEQFF.

The chain recombines TRBV12-3 or TRBV12-4 with TRBJ2-7, with TRBD2 matching 8 bases. V dropped 8 bases and J dropped 5; count of bases not matched to a gene: 11. The CDR3 loop spans 14 amino acids. CDR3 sequence reads: CASGGRREVDEQYF. The CDR3 DNA reads TGTGCCAGCGGGGGGCGGCGGGAGGTCGACGAGCAGTACTTC.